The present T cell receptor beta chain was sequenced within a study of blood T cell repertoires in COVID-19 (TCRdb year 2020). Regarding the research as a whole: Samples covering the acute and convalescent phases of COVID-19 were provided by collaborators in the United States, Italy and Spain. The sample metadata nearly always contained a de-identified subject ID, COVID-19 status, age in years and sex. Where HLA class I and class II types were available, the types were taken from metadata supplied by the sample provider, not from assay-based typing. The repertoires were released in a freely available public database meant as a resource for research on the immune response to SARS-CoV-2. The material from the prospective study consisted of cDNA or gDNA derived from T cells, B-cell-depleted T cells, or PBMCs. The samples were drawn from the first 160 participants of the ongoing ImmuneRACE study and from over 950 subjects provided by 6 global collaborators. Subjects who had been exposed to COVID-19, were actively infected with it, or had recovered from it provided the deeply sampled blood TCRbeta repertoires that made up the dataset.

TCRbeta CDR3 regions were amplified from genomic DNA by means of the immunoSEQ Assay, a bias-controlled multiplex PCR. From the authors' description of their analysis: The number of nucleated cells in each sample was estimated from the amplification of reference gene primers within the assay. To quantify the absolute abundance of each unique TCRbeta CDR3 rearrangement, sequence reads were collapsed and filtered. For each sample, productive Simpson clonality was calculated as the square root of Simpson's diversity index across productive rearrangements. In its TCRdb copy, this immuneACCESS table keeps in-frame sequences only and misses some clones. Where compared with another copy, unresolved V genes explain less than half of these, and the others have no known cause. V, J and clone size are taken as reported in that table, and D and trimming were inferred from the DNA itself. The sample table holds about 210,000 clones, of which around four fifths were seen once. 7% to 10% of the sample is taken by the ten largest.

The collaborating institutions used their own protocols to collect whole blood in K2EDTA tubes. For TCRbeta analysis, collaborators shipped samples in one of three forms: frozen whole blood, isolated PBMCs, or DNA extracted from either of those sample types. V was cut back by 6 bases and J by 6 bases, leaving a gap of 18 bases between them. The CDR3 numbers 14 residues from cysteine through phenylalanine. The CDR3 DNA has 42 bases and is translated from base 1. The germline V gene sets CDR1 to SNHLY and CDR2 to FYNNEI. In regard to this clone: Which antigen it targets is not known. Base qualities are missing; no much larger clone stands one base away.

General conclusions and limits of the study: The quantity of clinical and demographic metadata differed by source and by participant and was supplied without curation.

The TCR originated in a woman aged 50 to 60 with acute or convalescent COVID-19. The sample taken for sequencing was peripheral blood. Rearrangement joined TRBV2 to TRBJ2-7, with an unclear D gene assignment. The CDR3 region has the sequence CASSRLGALGEQYF. The nucleotide sequence reads as follows: TGTGCCAGCAGCCGCCTAGGAGCTCTGGGCGAGCAGTACTTC.